The TCR beta chain under discussion was sequenced for a study of blood T cell repertoires in COVID-19. Study-level background: Donors in the United States, Italy and Spain gave samples during acute or convalescent COVID-19.

On this clone: At the DNA level, this CDR3 is encoded by other sequences in the same sample as well.

Sequencing used immunoSEQ multiplex PCR; TCRdb keeps in-frame clones, though not all of them. The sample holds fewer than 350,000 clones, about 89% seen once. V lost 2 bases, J lost 3 bases, and 1 base stayed unmatched. The germline V gene encodes CDR1 KGHDR and CDR2 SFDVKD. The CDR3 is 14 residues long. The specimen sequenced was peripheral blood. The chain uses TRBV24-1 and TRBJ2-5, with 8 bases aligning to TRBD1. This TCR derives from a man aged 35 to 55 with active or convalescent COVID-19. CDR3: CATSDSGGEETQYF. The CDR3 DNA sequence: TGTGCCACCAGTGATTCAGGGGGCGAAGAGACCCAGTACTTC.